The entry below gives a single T cell receptor (beta chain) sequence along with its context. Its antigen is currently unknown. The CDR3 has 18 residues. V shed 6 bases, J shed 2 bases, and the junction held 11 bases outside the gene matches. Germline assignment: CDR1 SNHLY and CDR2 FYNNEI. The data were produced by immunoSEQ multiplex PCR, yet TCRdb's version contains in-frame clones alone and is incomplete. The table shows some 58,000 clones, with over 65% occurring only once. These data belong to a study of early stage breast cancer tumors. For the study at large: Average read coverage per sample was around 10-fold. Study findings and constraints: Tumor and normal breast were distinguished via blood comparison in 14 of 16 patients. Functional markers like CD4, CD8 and FOXP3 were missed in bulk sequencing. Compared with adjacent normal breast, tumors showed about 2.4-fold denser, more clonal T cells.

Sequencing used blood. The clonotype originates from a person in their thirties with breast cancer. V usage is TRBV2 and J usage is TRBJ2-2, with TRBD2 matching over 11 bases. The CDR3 is CASSVPGLAEPNTGELFF. The CDR3 bases are TGTGCCAGCAGCGTCCCGGGACTAGCGGAGCCTAACACCGGGGAGCTGTTTTTT.